This T cell receptor beta chain was identified during a study of shared clonotypes between healthy human individuals. Study outcomes and limitations: Apart from blood, nothing was sampled; tissue repertoires likely differ.

Germline values: CDR1 ENHRY, CDR2 SYGVKD. This CDR3 has 14 amino acids. Trimming removed 4 bases from V and 2 bases from J, with 8 bases in between. Notes on this clone: Antigen specificity is unknown.

The authors ran the assay at deep level. Here immunoSEQ multiplex PCR was the method, and the copy in TCRdb shows in-frame clones only, minus some. Here the sample spans about 690,000 clones, around 90% being singletons. CD8 memory fractions consisted of CD45RO+ and CCR7-negative CD45RA+ TemRA cells together. V usage is TRBV10-3 and J usage is TRBJ2-2; no clear D. This receptor was identified in a man between 18 and 29 years old in good health. Some clones in this sample may be carry-over from other donors' samples. Sequencing was carried out using memory CD8+ T cells from PBMCs. Indicated subset: CD45RO+ cells pooled with CCR7-negative TemRA cells. CDR3 loop: CAISVGRNTGELFF. The CDR3, as DNA: TGTGCCATCAGTGTCGGTAGAAACACCGGGGAGCTGTTTTTT.